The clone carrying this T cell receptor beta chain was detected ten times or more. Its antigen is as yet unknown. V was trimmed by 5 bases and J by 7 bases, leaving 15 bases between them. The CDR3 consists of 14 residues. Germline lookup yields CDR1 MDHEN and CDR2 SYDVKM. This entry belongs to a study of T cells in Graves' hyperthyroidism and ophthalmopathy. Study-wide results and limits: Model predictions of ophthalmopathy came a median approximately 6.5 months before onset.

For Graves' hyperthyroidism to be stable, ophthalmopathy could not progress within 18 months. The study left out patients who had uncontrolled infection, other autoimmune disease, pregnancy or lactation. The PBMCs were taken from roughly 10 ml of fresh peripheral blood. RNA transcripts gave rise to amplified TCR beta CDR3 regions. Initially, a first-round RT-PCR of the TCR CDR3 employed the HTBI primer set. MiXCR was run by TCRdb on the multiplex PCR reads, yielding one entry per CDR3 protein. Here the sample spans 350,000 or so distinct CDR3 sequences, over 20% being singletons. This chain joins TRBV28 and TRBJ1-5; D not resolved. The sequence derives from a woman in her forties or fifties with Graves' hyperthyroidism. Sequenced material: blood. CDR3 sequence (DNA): TGTGCCAGCAGTATCGGGATAGGGTTACAGCCCCAGCATTTT. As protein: CASSIGIGLQPQHF. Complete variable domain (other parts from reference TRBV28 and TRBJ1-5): DVKVTQSSRYLVKRTGEKVFLECVQDMDHENMFWYRQDPGLGLRLIYFSYDVKMKEKGDIPEGYSVSREKKERFSLILESASTNQTSMYLCASSIGIGLQPQHFGDGTRLSIL.